The clone carrying this T cell receptor beta chain has more than one count but fewer than ten. This entry belongs to a study of response to subunit inactivated influenza vaccine. One entry per CDR3 protein results from TCRdb running MiXCR on the RT-PCR reads. Here the sample spans roughly 620,000 distinct CDR3 sequences, around 11% being singletons. Germline CDR1 is SGHAT and CDR2 is FQNNGV. V shed 5 bases and J 8 bases; nucleotides not matched to a gene: 12. This CDR3 is 16 amino acids long. Another study also made use of these data, one on T cells expressing NK-cell markers. That source reports: The TCR beta cDNA came from 5'RACE template switching with UMIs.

Sequencing was performed on PBMCs from blood, taken on the day of vaccination. This clonotype was obtained from a man aged 50 or older who received an inactivated influenza vaccine. The V call is TRBV11-2, the J call TRBJ2-2; 9 positions agree with TRBD1. In DNA form, the CDR3 reads TGTGCCAGCAGCCTCCGACAGGGGGTATTATCGGGGGAGCTGTTTTTT. This sequence encodes CASSLRQGVLSGELFF. The entire variable domain, with the rest obtained from reference TRBV11-2 and TRBJ2-2, is as follows: EAGVAQSPRYKIIEKRQSVAFWCNPISGHATLYWYQQILGQGPKLLIQFQNNGVVDDSQLPKDRFSAERLKGVDSTLKIQPAKLEDSAVYLCASSLRQGVLSGELFFGEGSRLTVL.